The rows below give T cell receptor beta chains drawn from one sample of a study of blood T cell repertoires in COVID-19. The data were produced by immunoSEQ multiplex PCR, yet TCRdb's version contains in-frame clones alone and is incomplete. The top ten clones hold about 1.2% of a sample with some 250,000 clones, about nine tenths of them seen once. Specimen: PBMCs or T cells enriched from blood (not recorded which). All receptors come from a human donor in a cohort exposed to, infected with or recovered from COVID-19 (not recorded which). The donor label of this sample is uncertain. Each CDR3 is given with its conserved first and last residue. The D gene is left open where the match is weak. Only part of the rows carry a size: once, few, many, or a class if the clone is expanded.

D: TRBD1; size: few; length: 13; V: TRBV27; J: TRBJ1-2; DNA: TGTGCCAGCAGTTCGACAGGGTTGGATGGCTACACCTTC; CDR3: CASSSTGLDGYTF
D: .; size: once; length: 16; V: TRBV5-1; J: TRBJ1-1; DNA: TGCGCCAGCAGCTTGAGGCGGACAGCAATGAACACTGAAGCTTTCTTT; CDR3: CASSLRRTAMNTEAFF
D: TRBD1; size: .; length: 13; V: TRBV12-3/TRBV12-4; J: TRBJ1-4; DNA: TGTGCCAGCAGGGACGGACAGGGTGAAAAACTGTTTTTT; CDR3: CASRDGQGEKLFF
D: TRBD1; size: .; length: 12; V: TRBV12-3/TRBV12-4; J: TRBJ2-1; DNA: TGTGCCAGCAGTCGGGACAGGGGATTTGGGTTCTTC; CDR3: CASSRDRGFGFF
D: .; size: once; length: 13; V: TRBV19; J: TRBJ2-5; DNA: TGTGCCAGTAGGACTCCGGCGGGAGAGACCCAGTACTTC; CDR3: CASRTPAGETQYF
D: TRBD1; size: .; length: 14; V: TRBV5-6; J: TRBJ2-4; DNA: TGTGCCAGCAGCTGGGGACAGGGGAAAAACATTCAGTACTTC; CDR3: CASSWGQGKNIQYF
D: TRBD1; size: .; length: 16; V: TRBV2; J: TRBJ2-7; DNA: TGTGCCAGCACCACGACTCGAGGGGGCCTATCCTACGAGCAGTACTTC; CDR3: CASTTTRGGLSYEQYF
D: TRBD1; size: .; length: 17; V: TRBV2; J: TRBJ1-4; DNA: TGTGCCAGCAGTGTGGGGACAGGGTTCTCAACTAATGAAAAACTGTTTTTT; CDR3: CASSVGTGFSTNEKLFF
D: .; size: .; length: 13; V: TRBV6-5; J: TRBJ1-1; DNA: TGTGCCAGCGGGGAGGTGGTGAACACTGAAGCTTTCTTT; CDR3: CASGEVVNTEAFF
D: .; size: .; length: 18; V: TRBV10-3; J: TRBJ1-6; DNA: TGTGCCATCAGTGAGTCGTTTCAAAGGGGGGGATGGAATTCACCCCTCCACTTT; CDR3: CAISESFQRGGWNSPLHF
D: .; size: .; length: 13; V: TRBV30; J: TRBJ1-5; DNA: TGTGCCTGGAGTGAGACAGACAATCAGCCCCAGCATTTT; CDR3: CAWSETDNQPQHF
D: .; size: .; length: 12; V: TRBV19; J: TRBJ1-2; DNA: TGTGCCAGTAGTTTGGGACTCGAGGGCTACACCTTC; CDR3: CASSLGLEGYTF
D: TRBD2; size: .; length: 12; V: TRBV15; J: TRBJ2-7; DNA: TGTGCCACCAGCGGGACTAGCAACGAGCAGTACTTC; CDR3: CATSGTSNEQYF
D: TRBD2; size: .; length: 16; V: TRBV25-1; J: TRBJ2-5; DNA: TGTGCCAGCAGTGAATTTAAGCGGGGTCTTTGGGAGACCCAGTACTTC; CDR3: CASSEFKRGLWETQYF
D: .; size: many; length: 15; V: TRBV6-4; J: TRBJ2-3; DNA: TGTGCCAGCAGTGACTCTCCAGGGGGCACAGATACGCAGTATTTT; CDR3: CASSDSPGGTDTQYF
D: .; size: few; length: 14; V: TRBV5-6; J: TRBJ2-7; DNA: TGTGCCAGCGGCGACTCGTTCGGCTCCTACGAGCAGTACTTC; CDR3: CASGDSFGSYEQYF
D: TRBD2; size: .; length: 14; V: TRBV6-2/TRBV6-3; J: TRBJ2-1; DNA: TGTGCCAGCAGTAGACTAGCGGGGGGGCTGGAGCAGTTCTTC; CDR3: CASSRLAGGLEQFF
D: .; size: .; length: 15; V: TRBV6-5; J: TRBJ1-4; DNA: TGTGCCAGCAGTTATAGCGGAGGGACGGATGAAAAACTGTTTTTT; CDR3: CASSYSGGTDEKLFF
D: .; size: .; length: 15; V: TRBV2; J: TRBJ2-7; DNA: TGTGCCAGCAGTGAAGCGAGTCCCCAGGTCATGGGGCAGTACTTC; CDR3: CASSEASPQVMGQYF
D: TRBD1; size: .; length: 13; V: TRBV6-5; J: TRBJ1-5; DNA: TGTGCCAGCAGGGACAGGGTGGGACAGCCCCAGCATTTT; CDR3: CASRDRVGQPQHF
D: .; size: .; length: 16; V: TRBV5-5; J: TRBJ1-1; DNA: TGTGCCAGCAGCTTGTGGGGGGGCACAGCGAACACTGAAGCTTTCTTT; CDR3: CASSLWGGTANTEAFF
D: TRBD1; size: .; length: 15; V: TRBV19; J: TRBJ2-1; DNA: TGTGCCAGTAGTATAGGTCAGGGGGCCTACAATGAGCAGTTCTTC; CDR3: CASSIGQGAYNEQFF
D: TRBD1; size: .; length: 17; V: TRBV10-2; J: TRBJ1-3; DNA: TGCGCCAGCAGTGATCTCGGGACAGGGTCCGCGGGAAACACCATATATTTT; CDR3: CASSDLGTGSAGNTIYF
D: .; size: .; length: 13; V: TRBV5-5; J: TRBJ1-4; DNA: TGTGCCAGCAGCTTGCGCTGGGCAGAAAAACTGTTTTTT; CDR3: CASSLRWAEKLFF
D: TRBD2; size: .; length: 18; V: TRBV11-3; J: TRBJ2-1; DNA: TGTGCCAGCAGCCCAGGAGGGTGGGGACTAGCGGGTAACAATGAGCAGTTCTTC; CDR3: CASSPGGWGLAGNNEQFF
D: .; size: .; length: 15; V: TRBV2; J: TRBJ1-2; DNA: TGTGCCAGCAGCGCTACAGGGAATCTCATCTATGGCTACACCTTC; CDR3: CASSATGNLIYGYTF
D: .; size: few; length: 17; V: TRBV10-2; J: TRBJ2-2; DNA: TGCGCCAGCCGCGAGCATGTAACCAGGGGAAAGACCGGGGAGCTGTTTTTT; CDR3: CASREHVTRGKTGELFF
D: TRBD1; size: .; length: 14; V: TRBV5-1; J: TRBJ1-1; DNA: TGCGCCAGCAGCCAACAGGGGGAAGGCACTGAAGCTTTCTTT; CDR3: CASSQQGEGTEAFF
D: TRBD1; size: once; length: 16; V: TRBV4-2; J: TRBJ1-2; DNA: TGTGCCAGCAGCCAAGATAGGAGACAGGGGGTCTATGGCTACACCTTC; CDR3: CASSQDRRQGVYGYTF
D: .; size: once; length: 14; V: TRBV5-1; J: TRBJ2-5; DNA: TGCGCCAGCAGCTTGGGAGGGGGCCAAGAGACCCAGTACTTC; CDR3: CASSLGGGQETQYF
D: .; size: .; length: 14; V: TRBV5-4; J: TRBJ1-1; DNA: TGTGCCAGCAGCCCGCGAGGGGAGGCCACTGAAGCTTTCTTT; CDR3: CASSPRGEATEAFF
D: .; size: .; length: 14; V: TRBV7-9; J: TRBJ1-3; DNA: TGTGCCAGCAGCTTACAACAGCCTGGAAACACCATATATTTT; CDR3: CASSLQQPGNTIYF
D: TRBD1; size: .; length: 15; V: TRBV27; J: TRBJ1-3; DNA: TGTGCCAGCAGTTTATGGGCAGGGGGGGGAAACACCATATATTTT; CDR3: CASSLWAGGGNTIYF
D: .; size: .; length: 18; V: TRBV7-3; J: TRBJ1-3; DNA: TGTGCCAGCAGCTTAACGGGTTCTGGGCAGAACTCTGGAAACACCATATATTTT; CDR3: CASSLTGSGQNSGNTIYF
D: .; size: .; length: 16; V: TRBV7-8; J: TRBJ1-5; DNA: TGTGCCAGCAGCCCCGAGGAGGGGCTAATCAATCAGCCCCAGCATTTT; CDR3: CASSPEEGLINQPQHF
D: .; size: .; length: 16; V: TRBV7-2; J: TRBJ1-1; DNA: TGTGCCAGCAGCCCTTATGTGGGCCCAATGAACACTGAAGCTTTCTTT; CDR3: CASSPYVGPMNTEAFF
D: .; size: .; length: 13; V: TRBV7-9; J: TRBJ2-7; DNA: TGTGCCAGCAGCTCGGGACTCCAGGGCGAGCAGTACTTC; CDR3: CASSSGLQGEQYF
D: TRBD2; size: .; length: 17; V: TRBV5-6; J: TRBJ2-5; DNA: TGTGCCAGCAGCTCCGGGAGGCGGACCGACCTAAAGAGGGCCCAGTACTTC; CDR3: CASSSGRRTDLKRAQYF
D: .; size: once; length: 16; V: TRBV6-5; J: TRBJ1-1; DNA: TGTGCCAGCAGTTACGGGGTGGAGGACTTGAACACTGAAGCTTTCTTT; CDR3: CASSYGVEDLNTEAFF
D: TRBD2; size: once; length: 16; V: TRBV3-1/TRBV3-2; J: TRBJ2-5; DNA: TGTGCCAGCAGCCATAGCTTCGCGGGGGGAGTAGAGACCCAGTACTTC; CDR3: CASSHSFAGGVETQYF
D: .; size: .; length: 17; V: TRBV7-8; J: TRBJ2-6; DNA: TGTGCCAGCAGCTTAGCGATGGGCCCCTCTGGGGCCAACGTCCTGACTTTC; CDR3: CASSLAMGPSGANVLTF
D: .; size: once; length: 13; V: TRBV24-1; J: TRBJ1-5; DNA: TGTGCCACCGGTGGGCAGGACAATCAGCCCCAGCATTTT; CDR3: CATGGQDNQPQHF
D: TRBD1; size: .; length: 14; V: TRBV4-1; J: TRBJ2-1; DNA: TGCGCCAGCAGCCTAGGGACAGTTAACAATGAGCAGTTCTTC; CDR3: CASSLGTVNNEQFF
D: .; size: .; length: 15; V: TRBV3-1/TRBV3-2; J: TRBJ2-7; DNA: TGTGCCAGCAGCCAGAGACAGGGCGGGAAAAACGAGCAGTACTTC; CDR3: CASSQRQGGKNEQYF
D: .; size: .; length: 13; V: TRBV15; J: TRBJ1-4; DNA: TGTGCCACCAGCAGAGCGACAGGTGAAAAACTGTTTTTT; CDR3: CATSRATGEKLFF
D: TRBD1; size: once; length: 11; V: TRBV7-9; J: TRBJ1-4; DNA: TGTGCCAGCCAGGGGGAGGAGAAACTGTTTTTT; CDR3: CASQGEEKLFF
D: TRBD1; size: .; length: 18; V: TRBV5-1; J: TRBJ1-6; DNA: TGCGCCAGCAGGGCAAGCCTCGACAGGGCCCTTGGTAATTCACCCCTCCACTTT; CDR3: CASRASLDRALGNSPLHF
D: TRBD2; size: once; length: 14; V: TRBV11-2; J: TRBJ2-7; DNA: TGTGGAGTCACGGGGGGACTAGGCGAGGACGAGCAGTACTTC; CDR3: CGVTGGLGEDEQYF
D: .; size: .; length: 18; V: TRBV7-8; J: TRBJ1-3; DNA: TGTGCCAGCAGCCCGGAGGGCAGGGCCGGAGGCTCTGGAAACACCATATATTTT; CDR3: CASSPEGRAGGSGNTIYF